The TCR beta chain described here comes from a study of blood T cell repertoires in COVID-19. Study in general: Some COVID-19 samples were acute and others convalescent; all came from the United States, Italy and Spain. T cells, B-cell-depleted T cells, or PBMCs supplied cDNA or gDNA.

This clone occurred a few times. Study processing details: Amplifying reference gene primers gave estimates of nucleated cell counts. The protocol was immunoSEQ multiplex PCR, while the TCRdb copy is restricted to in-frame clones and leaves out a portion. V and J calls and clone size are those listed in that table; D and trimming were worked out from the DNA. The sample includes approximately 110,000 clones, approximately 81% seen only once; the top ten take approximately 1.5%. Per germline, CDR1 LNHDA and CDR2 SQIVND (reference sequence). With 0 bases clipped from V and 7 bases from J, the junction kept 5 bases outside the gene matches. The CDR3 is 15 amino acids.

This TCR came from a man aged 45-65 years with acute or convalescent COVID-19. Source material: peripheral blood. The rearrangement links TRBV19 to TRBJ2-1; 8 nucleotides match TRBD1. The CDR3 DNA is TGTGCCAGTAGTATAGATCAGGGGGCTAGTAATGAGCAGTTCTTC. This gives the protein CASSIDQGASNEQFF.